This is a list of T cell receptor beta chains from one sample in a study of T-cell reconstitution after alpha-beta-depleted transplantation in children. TCRdb recomputed calls from the PCR reads with MiXCR, one row per CDR3 protein. The sample carries approximately 80,000 distinct CDR3 sequences, over 12% recorded once. This specimen was PBMCs, mostly from graft donor cells, taken 180 days after TCRalphabeta/CD19-depleted stem cell transplant. The receptors were gathered from a male patient aged 2 to 9 who had a stem cell transplant for acute lymphoblastic leukemia, so the T cells may come from the graft donor. Each CDR3 is given with its conserved first and last residue. D genes are given only for firm matches. Size values are once, few and many counts, or a class for expanded clones, and some rows have none.

>NA|NA|TRBV28|TRBJ1-4
TGTGCCAGCATTTGGAGTGGAGAAAAACTGTTTTTT
CASIWSGEKLFF
>TRBD1|NA|TRBV10-3|TRBJ1-1
TGTGCCATCAGTGAGTCGAGGGACAGGGGGCGAGCTTTCTTT
CAISESRDRGRAFF
>TRBD2|few|TRBV4-3|TRBJ2-7
TGCGCCAGCCCCCCCAAGCGGGGAGTATACGAGCAGTACTTC
CASPPKRGVYEQYF
>TRBD2|few|TRBV28|TRBJ2-1
TGTGCCAGCAGTTTACGGACTAGCGGGCACTACAATGAGCAGTTCTTC
CASSLRTSGHYNEQFF
>NA|NA|TRBV29-1|TRBJ2-7
TGCAGCGTTGAGGCAGGGAACGAGCAGTACTTC
CSVEAGNEQYF
>NA|NA|TRBV29-1|TRBJ2-1
TGCAGCGCCGGCTGGTTCTACAATGAGCAGTTCTTC
CSAGWFYNEQFF
>TRBD1|large|TRBV5-1|TRBJ1-2
TGCGCCAGCAGCTTATATAGGGACAGTCGCTGGGGCTACACCTTC
CASSLYRDSRWGYTF
>TRBD2|few|TRBV18|TRBJ2-3
TGTGCCAGCTCACTAACTAGCGGGAGTCCAGATACGCAGTATTTT
CASSLTSGSPDTQYF
>NA|many|TRBV5-1|TRBJ2-5
TGCGCCAGCAGCTTGGGGGGCCAAGAGACCCAGTACTTC
CASSLGGQETQYF
>TRBD2|NA|TRBV10-3|TRBJ2-3
TGTGCCATCAGACCCCGAGCGGGGGCCCCCATAGATACGCAGTATTTT
CAIRPRAGAPIDTQYF
>TRBD1|NA|TRBV12-3/TRBV12-4|TRBJ1-5
TGTGCCAGCAGCCCCTTCGCCGGGACAGGGGGTAGTCAGCCCCAGCATTTT
CASSPFAGTGGSQPQHF
>TRBD2|NA|TRBV7-6|TRBJ2-1
TGTGCCAGCAGCCGTTGGCGGGAGGGCCCCCTCGATGAGCAGTTCTTC
CASSRWREGPLDEQFF
>NA|few|TRBV7-2|TRBJ2-3
TGTGCCAGCAGCCGGAGCATAGATACGCAGTATTTT
CASSRSIDTQYF
>NA|NA|TRBV7-9|TRBJ2-1
TGTGCCAGCAGTAGGTGGGTTGAGCAGTTCTTC
CASSRWVEQFF
>TRBD1|NA|TRBV5-1|TRBJ2-5
TGCGCCAGCAGCTTGGCCAAGCTCCCCGGACAGGGGCAAGAGACCCAGTACTTC
CASSLAKLPGQGQETQYF
>NA|NA|TRBV29-1|TRBJ2-7
TGCAGCGTTGAAGTACAGACCTCCTGCGAGCAGTACTTC
CSVEVQTSCEQYF
>NA|NA|TRBV18|TRBJ1-1
TGTGCCAGCTCACCCATACCGGGGGCTTTGGGTGAAGCTTTCTTT
CASSPIPGALGEAFF
>NA|NA|TRBV11-2|TRBJ1-6
TGTGCCAGCAGCTTAGAGGCCGGGATTGGTTCACCCCTCCACTTT
CASSLEAGIGSPLHF
>TRBD1|NA|TRBV5-1|TRBJ2-1
TGCGCCAGCAGCTCGACAGGGTGGGGGCACAATGAGCAGTTCTTC
CASSSTGWGHNEQFF
>TRBD1|NA|TRBV12-3/TRBV12-4|TRBJ1-5
TGTGCCAGCAGTCAAAGACTAACAGGGGTTGAGAATCAGCCCCAGCATTTT
CASSQRLTGVENQPQHF
>NA|NA|TRBV28|TRBJ2-5
TGTGCCAGCAGTTATGGGCCACCGGGGGAGACCCAGTACTTC
CASSYGPPGETQYF
>NA|few|TRBV20-1|TRBJ2-3
TGCAGTGCTGAGTGGGGATCTCGGGATACGCAGTATTTT
CSAEWGSRDTQYF
>TRBD2|many|TRBV4-1|TRBJ2-5
TGCGCCAGCAGCCTTTTCGGGACTAGCGGGAAGACCCAGTACTTC
CASSLFGTSGKTQYF
>TRBD2|few|TRBV4-1|TRBJ2-1
TGCGCCAGCAGCCAAGGGACTAGCATTAGGGCCAATGAGCAGTTCTTC
CASSQGTSIRANEQFF
>NA|few|TRBV7-2|TRBJ1-2
TGTGCCAGCAGCTCGGAAGGGATAAATTGGGGGAGAGGCTACACCTTC
CASSSEGINWGRGYTF
>NA|NA|TRBV6-1|TRBJ1-3
TGTGCCAGCAGAGACTTCGTTGCAGGGGCGGAAGCCCATGGAAACACCATATATTTT
CASRDFVAGAEAHGNTIYF
>TRBD2|few|TRBV29-1|TRBJ2-3
TGCAGCGTTGCCGGGAGGGCCCCAGATACGCAGTATTTT
CSVAGRAPDTQYF
>TRBD1|few|TRBV29-1|TRBJ1-2
TGCAGCGTTTTGACAGGGGCCCTCTATGGCTACACCTTC
CSVLTGALYGYTF
>NA|few|TRBV7-2|TRBJ1-1
TGTGCCAGCAGCTTAAGCCAGGGAACTGAAGCTTTCTTT
CASSLSQGTEAFF
>NA|NA|TRBV4-2|TRBJ1-2
TGTGCCAGCAGCCAAGATCTAGGACGGTCCTCTAACTATGGCTACACCTTC
CASSQDLGRSSNYGYTF
>TRBD2|few|TRBV28|TRBJ2-7
TGTGCCAGCCAGGCGGGCGGGAGGCGCTTC
CASQAGGRRF
>NA|many|TRBV12-3/TRBV12-4|TRBJ1-2
TGTGCCAGCAGTTTCTTGGATGGCTACACCTTC
CASSFLDGYTF
>NA|NA|TRBV7-9|TRBJ2-1
TGTGCCAGCAGCTTAGACATCATGCAACCCTCCTACAATGAGCAGTTCTTC
CASSLDIMQPSYNEQFF
>TRBD1|few|TRBV28|TRBJ1-5
TGTGCCAGCAGTTCACAGGGGAAGAATCAGCCCCAGCATTTT
CASSSQGKNQPQHF
>NA|many|TRBV6-5|TRBJ2-5
TGTGCCAGCAGTTACTCTAGCAGGTCGCAGACCCAGTACTTC
CASSYSSRSQTQYF
>TRBD1|NA|TRBV7-6|TRBJ1-5
TGTGCCAGCAGCCCCCGGGACAGGGGATATCAGCCCCAGCATTTT
CASSPRDRGYQPQHF
>NA|many|TRBV28|TRBJ2-7
TGTGCCAGCAGCCTCACAAGCTACGAGCAGTACTTC
CASSLTSYEQYF
>NA|few|TRBV6-2/TRBV6-3|TRBJ1-4
TGTGCCAGCAGTTCCGATGAAAAACTGTTTTTT
CASSSDEKLFF
>NA|many|TRBV4-3|TRBJ2-7
TGCGCCAGCAGCCAAGGGAAATGGGCCTACGAGCAGTACTTC
CASSQGKWAYEQYF
>NA|many|TRBV5-5|TRBJ2-3
TGTGCCAGCAGCGACACACCGCCACTAAATACAGATACGCAGTATTTT
CASSDTPPLNTDTQYF
>TRBD2|NA|TRBV28|TRBJ2-5
TGTGCCAGCAGTTTCCGCTTGGGGGGGAAAGAGACCCAGTACTTC
CASSFRLGGKETQYF
>NA|many|TRBV5-1|TRBJ2-2
TGCGCCAGCAGCCCGGCCGGTTACACCGGGGAGCTGTTTTTT
CASSPAGYTGELFF
>NA|many|TRBV6-5|TRBJ2-3
TGTGCCAGCAGTTACTCGTCCAGGGAAGATGCAGATACGCAGTATTTT
CASSYSSREDADTQYF
>NA|many|TRBV5-1|TRBJ1-2
TGCGCCAGCAGCTTGGAATTGGGTTATGGCTACACCTTC
CASSLELGYGYTF